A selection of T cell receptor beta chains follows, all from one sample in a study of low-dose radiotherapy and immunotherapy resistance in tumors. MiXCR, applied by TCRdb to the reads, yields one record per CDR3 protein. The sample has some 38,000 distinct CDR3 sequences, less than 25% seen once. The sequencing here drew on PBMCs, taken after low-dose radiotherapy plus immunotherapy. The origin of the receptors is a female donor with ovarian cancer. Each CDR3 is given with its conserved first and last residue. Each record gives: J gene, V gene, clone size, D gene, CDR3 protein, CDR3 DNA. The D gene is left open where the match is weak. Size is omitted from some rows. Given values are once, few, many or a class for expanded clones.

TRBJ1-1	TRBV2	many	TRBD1	CASSFGAGGDAFF	TGTGCCAGCAGTTTTGGGGCAGGGGGGGACGCTTTCTTT
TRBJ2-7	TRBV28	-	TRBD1	CATDRDNYEQYF	TGTGCCACTGACAGGGATAACTACGAGCAGTACTTC
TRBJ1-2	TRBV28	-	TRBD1	CASHRGGYGYTF	TGTGCCAGCCACAGGGGGGGGTATGGCTACACCTTC
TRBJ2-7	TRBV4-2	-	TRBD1	CASSAGQGSSYEQYF	TGTGCCAGCAGCGCGGGACAGGGGTCCTCCTACGAGCAGTACTTC
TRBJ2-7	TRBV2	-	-	CASSGAGGSYEQYF	TGTGCCAGCAGTGGGGCAGGAGGCTCCTACGAGCAGTACTTC
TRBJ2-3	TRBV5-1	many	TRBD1	CASNPTPGQGADTQYF	TGCGCCAGCAACCCCACCCCGGGACAGGGGGCGGATACGCAGTATTTT
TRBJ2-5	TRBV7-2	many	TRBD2	CASSLATGLAGGRGETQYF	TGTGCCAGCAGCTTAGCTACCGGACTAGCGGGGGGCCGGGGAGAGACCCAGTACTTC
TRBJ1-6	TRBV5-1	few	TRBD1	CASSPRQGENSPLHF	TGCGCCAGCAGCCCTCGACAGGGGGAAAATTCACCCCTCCACTTT
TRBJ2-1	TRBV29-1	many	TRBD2	CSVEVSGTEFF	TGCAGCGTTGAAGTTAGCGGGACGGAGTTCTTC
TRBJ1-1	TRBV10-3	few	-	CAIGEGTEAFF	TGTGCCATCGGGGAAGGCACTGAAGCTTTCTTT
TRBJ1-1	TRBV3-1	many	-	CASSLQHTEAFF	TGTGCCAGCAGCCTACAGCACACTGAAGCTTTCTTT
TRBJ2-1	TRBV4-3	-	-	CASSQEGGPGRGQFF	TGCGCCAGCAGCCAAGAAGGCGGGCCGGGTCGGGGGCAGTTCTTC
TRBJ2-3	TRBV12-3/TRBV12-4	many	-	CASMEGLEQYF	TGTGCCAGCATGGAGGGGTTGGAGCAGTATTTT
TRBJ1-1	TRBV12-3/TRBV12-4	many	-	CASSLRGTEAFF	TGTGCCAGCAGTTTAAGGGGCACTGAAGCTTTCTTT
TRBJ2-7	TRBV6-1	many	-	CASSEIGSFPVEQYF	TGTGCCAGCAGTGAAATAGGCTCCTTCCCGGTCGAGCAGTACTTC
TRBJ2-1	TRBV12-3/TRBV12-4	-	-	CASRLTSTGANEQFF	TGTGCCAGCAGGCTCACTAGCACCGGAGCCAATGAGCAGTTCTTC
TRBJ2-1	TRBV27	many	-	CASSFQAPYNEQFF	TGTGCCAGCAGTTTTCAGGCGCCTTACAATGAGCAGTTCTTC
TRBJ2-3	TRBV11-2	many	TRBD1	CASSKTGGGVGDTQYF	TGTGCCAGCAGCAAGACAGGGGGCGGCGTGGGAGATACGCAGTATTTT
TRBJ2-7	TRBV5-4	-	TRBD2	CAGRTAGDAYEQYF	TGTGCCGGAAGAACCGCGGGGGACGCCTACGAGCAGTACTTC
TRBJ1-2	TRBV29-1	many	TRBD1	CSVVGGQGAWGYTF	TGCAGCGTCGTTGGCGGACAGGGGGCGTGGGGCTACACCTTC
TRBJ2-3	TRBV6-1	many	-	CASSHSYLSSLSTDTQYF	TGTGCCAGCAGTCACAGCTACCTCTCAAGTCTCAGCACAGATACGCAGTATTTT
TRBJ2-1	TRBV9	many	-	CASSARGSGDNEQFF	TGTGCCAGCAGCGCCCGGGGGAGCGGCGACAATGAGCAGTTCTTC
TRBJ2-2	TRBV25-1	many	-	CASTRSHGAFANTGELFF	TGTGCCAGCACCCGATCCCACGGGGCCTTCGCGAACACCGGGGAGCTGTTTTTT
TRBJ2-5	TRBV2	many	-	CASSSPAGGETQYF	TGTGCCAGCAGTTCACCAGCGGGCGGAGAGACCCAGTACTTC
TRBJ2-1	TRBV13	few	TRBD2	CASSTLAGGYPSYNEQFF	TGTGCCAGCAGCACCCTAGCGGGAGGGTACCCCTCCTACAATGAGCAGTTCTTC
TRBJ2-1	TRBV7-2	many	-	CASSLGSAVSYNEQFF	TGTGCCAGCAGCTTGGGGAGCGCCGTCTCCTACAATGAGCAGTTCTTC
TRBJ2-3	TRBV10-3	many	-	CAISVADTQYF	TGTGCCATCAGTGTGGCAGATACGCAGTATTTT
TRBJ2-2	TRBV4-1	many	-	CASSQGDPNTGELFF	TGTGCCAGCAGCCAAGGGGACCCGAACACCGGGGAGCTGTTTTTT
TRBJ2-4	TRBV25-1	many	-	CASSDSLGKNIQYF	TGTGCCAGCAGTGACTCTTTGGGTAAAAACATTCAGTACTTC
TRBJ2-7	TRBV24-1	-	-	CATSAYYPPEQYF	TGTGCCACCAGTGCATACTACCCTCCCGAGCAGTACTTC
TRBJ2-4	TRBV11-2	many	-	CASSLESLAGATLAKNIQYF	TGTGCCAGCAGCTTAGAATCCCTCGCGGGGGCTACTCTAGCCAAAAACATTCAGTACTTC
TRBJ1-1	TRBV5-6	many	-	CASSLRWGSTEAFF	TGTGCCAGCAGCTTGAGATGGGGTAGCACTGAAGCTTTCTTT
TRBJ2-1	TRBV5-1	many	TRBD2	CASSLSGGSSNEQFF	TGCGCCAGCAGCTTGTCGGGCGGGAGTAGCAATGAGCAGTTCTTC
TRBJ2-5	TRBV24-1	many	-	CATSDGFRETQYF	TGTGCCACCAGTGATGGGTTCCGAGAGACCCAGTACTTC
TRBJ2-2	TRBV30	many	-	CAWQVSNTGELFF	TGTGCCTGGCAAGTGTCGAACACCGGGGAGCTGTTTTTT
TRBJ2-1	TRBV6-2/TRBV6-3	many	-	CASSSPLGGLISYNEQFF	TGTGCCAGCAGTTCCCCTCTTGGGGGCCTTATTTCCTACAATGAGCAGTTCTTC